This passage covers 31 T cell receptor beta chains from one sample sequenced in a study of cytomegalovirus exposure and HLA in healthy donors. It was with 60 Vbeta and 13 Jbeta primers that the PCR ran. Data came from immunoSEQ multiplex PCR; TCRdb stores just in-frame clones and leaves some out. In the table there are 250,000 or so clones, 75% to 85% of which are singletons. Sequencing was carried out using PBMCs. Source of these receptors: an older woman in good health and CMV-seropositive.

This chain connects TRBV4-2 to TRBJ1-2; TRBD1 aligns across 7 bases. The V gene's germline CDR1 is LGHNA and CDR2 YNFKEQ. This CDR3 contains 16 residues. Trimming removed 1 base from V and 3 bases from J; junction bases left unmatched: 8. The CDR3 bases are TGTGCCAGCAGCCAAGGACAGGGCGGTAATGACTATGGCTACACCTTC. Translating gives CASSQGQGGNDYGYTF.

The rearrangement links TRBV7-6 to TRBJ2-2; TRBD2 aligns across 11 bases. V shed 3 bases and J 1 base; nucleotides not matched to a gene: 1. CDR1 SGHVS and CDR2 FNYEAQ come from the germline V gene. The CDR3 loop spans 16 amino acids. CDR3 bases: TGTGCCAGCAGCTTGCTAGCGGGGGGGAACACCGGGGAGCTGTTTTTT. It is translated as CASSLLAGGNTGELFF.

The CDR3 coding sequence is TGTGCCAGCAGTTCGCTGTGGGCTGCCACAGATACGCAGTATTTT. Protein sequence: CASSSLWAATDTQYF. The chain employs TRBV28 and TRBJ2-3; no clear D gene. CDR1 is MDHEN, CDR2 SYDVKM, per germline. CDR3 length: 15 residues. The germline V and J ends were trimmed by 4 bases and 2 bases, with 13 bases remaining between them.

The chain is built from TRBV11-1 and TRBJ1-2, with 10 bases identical to TRBD1. V lost 5 bases to trimming and J lost 8 bases; unmatched junction nucleotides: 5. The germline V gene encodes CDR1 SGHAT and CDR2 FQDESV (reference sequence). CDR3 length equals 13 residues. The CDR3 coding sequence is TGTGCCAGCAGCGGCCGGACAGGGGGAGGCTACACCTTC. This codes for CASSGRTGGGYTF.

This clone was seen just once. The J gene is TRBJ1-5, the V gene TRBV28; no clear D. The V gene's germline CDR1 is MDHEN and CDR2 SYDVKM. This CDR3 has 14 amino acids. V was shortened by 6 bases and J by 4 bases, with 13 bases between the two germline ends. The CDR3 DNA reads TGTGCCAGCAGCTATGCGGAGGTGAATCAGCCCCAGCATTTT. It codes for CASSYAEVNQPQHF.

The J gene is TRBJ1-5, the V gene TRBV6-6; D may be TRBD1 (6 bases). The CDR3 is made up of 14 amino acids. CDR1 MNHNY and CDR2 SVGAGI come from the germline V gene (reference sequence). Trimming shortened V by 6 bases and J by 4 bases, and 13 bases separated the two germline ends. CDR3 sequence (DNA): TGTGCCAGCAGCGGGGGGGCGGGGAATCAGCCCCAGCATTTT. Translating gives CASSGGAGNQPQHF.

This chain joins TRBV19 and TRBJ1-1; weak D call: TRBD1 (6 bases). Trimming took off 7 bases at V and 2 bases at J, with 20 bases between the two ends. The CDR3 is 16 residues long. Germline-derived CDR1 and CDR2 are LNHDA and SQIVND (reference sequence). CDR3 residues: CASTEISGDKNTEAFF. Here the CDR3 DNA reads TGTGCCAGTACCGAAATTTCCGGGGACAAAAACACTGAAGCTTTCTTT.

This clone was counted only a few times. In DNA, the CDR3 is TGTGCCAGCAGCTCCTCCGGGACTAGCGGGAGGATTGTTGGGCAGTTCTTC. Translation: CASSSSGTSGRIVGQFF. The chain carries TRBV7-9 and TRBJ2-1; 15 nucleotides match TRBD2. The junction had 13 bases not matched to a gene; V was cut back by 4 bases and J by 12 bases. The CDR3 covers 17 residues. In germline, CDR1 is SEHNR, CDR2 FQNEAQ (reference sequence). The complete variable domain, with remaining parts taken from reference TRBV7-9 and TRBJ2-1, reads DTGVSQNPRHKITKRGQNVTFRCDPISEHNRLYWYRQTLGQGPEFLTYFQNEAQLEKSRLLSDRFSAERPKGSFSTLEIQRTEQGDSAMYLCASSSSGTSGRIVGQFFGPGTRLTVL.

In its sample, this clone was seen once. The chain carries TRBV28 and TRBJ2-2, with TRBD1 matching 10 bases. Trimming at V came to 7 bases and at J to 12 bases, leaving 8 bases not matched to a gene. This CDR3 is built from 13 residues. Germline CDR1 MDHEN, CDR2 SYDVKM. The CDR3 nucleotides read TGTGCCAGCAAACGACAGGGGGCGAGGAAGCTGTTTTTT. It encodes CASKRQGARKLFF.

This sequence joins TRBV19 and TRBJ2-2; TRBD1 is a possible D gene (6 bases). In germline, CDR1 is LNHDA, CDR2 SQIVND (reference sequence). The CDR3 contains 14 residues. The germline V and J ends were trimmed by 2 bases and 6 bases, with 10 bases remaining between them. The CDR3 sequence is CASSIIQGAGELFF. The CDR3 DNA follows: TGTGCCAGTAGTATAATACAGGGAGCCGGGGAGCTGTTTTTT.

The chain couples TRBV30 to TRBJ2-2; 8 nucleotides agree with TRBD2. With 4 bases clipped from V and 2 bases from J, the junction kept 9 bases outside the gene matches. The germline V gene has CDR1 GTSNPN and CDR2 SVGIG (reference sequence). The CDR3 has 16 residues. CDR3 in DNA: TGTGCCTGGAAGCGGGGGAGCGGAACCAACACCGGGGAGCTGTTTTTT. This codes for CAWKRGSGTNTGELFF. Together with reference TRBV30 and TRBJ2-2, the CDR3 gives the full variable domain: SQTIHQWPATLVQPVGSPLSLECTVEGTSNPNLYWYRQAAGRGLQLLFYSVGIGQISSEVPQNLSASRPQDRQFILSSKKLLLSDSGFYLCAWKRGSGTNTGELFFGEGSRLTVL.

This clone showed up just a few times. The rearrangement joins TRBV19 to TRBJ2-3; TRBD2 aligns across 10 bases. The CDR3 has 15 amino acids. Unmatched junction bases numbered 10, after V lost 6 bases and J lost 7 bases. Per the germline V gene, CDR1 is LNHDA and CDR2 is SQIVND (reference sequence). The CDR3 nucleotides read TGTGCCAGTAGAGGGCTAGCGGGAGCCATGAATACGCAGTATTTT. Translating it yields CASRGLAGAMNTQYF.

This chain joins TRBV2 and TRBJ1-1; 10 bases map to TRBD1. CDR1 SNHLY and CDR2 FYNNEI come from the germline V gene. This CDR3 is built from 13 residues. J gave up 4 bases and V 4 bases, and 0 bases lay outside the gene matches. The CDR3 reads CASSGTGGTEAFF. CDR3 bases: TGTGCCAGCAGTGGGACAGGGGGCACTGAAGCTTTCTTT.

This sequence joins TRBV2 and TRBJ1-1; D gene unclear. The CDR3 contains 13 residues. V lost 4 bases to trimming and J lost 0 bases, with 6 bases between them. Germline CDR1 SNHLY, CDR2 FYNNEI. Here the CDR3 DNA reads TGTGCCAGCAGTGGAGACATGAACACTGAAGCTTTCTTT. This codes for CASSGDMNTEAFF.

CDR3 sequence reads: CASSEWGGQPQHF. The CDR3 DNA is TGTGCCAGCAGTGAATGGGGCGGTCAGCCCCAGCATTTT. The chain has TRBV6-1 and TRBJ1-5; perhaps TRBD1 as D (5 bases). CDR3 length: 13 amino acids. V was cut by 2 bases and J by 6 bases, with 8 bases left in between. In germline, CDR1 is MNHNS, CDR2 SASEGT.

This chain links TRBV10-2 with TRBJ1-2; 8 positions agree with TRBD1. CDR1 WSHSY and CDR2 SAAADI come from the germline V gene. This CDR3 is built from 15 residues. V shed 3 bases, J shed 4 bases, and the junction held 7 bases outside the gene matches. This CDR3 is CASSDLRGPPYGYTF. The CDR3 nucleotides read TGCGCCAGCAGTGACCTCAGGGGGCCCCCCTATGGCTACACCTTC.

V and J are TRBV5-1 and TRBJ2-7; TRBD1 agrees at 7 bases. V was clipped by 4 bases and J by 3 bases; unmatched bases: 10. This CDR3 is 15 amino acids long. The V gene's germline CDR1 is SGHRS and CDR2 YFSETQ. This CDR3 is CASSPQTGQLYEQYF. As DNA, the CDR3 is TGCGCCAGCAGCCCCCAGACGGGACAGCTCTACGAGCAGTACTTC.

This clone was picked up a small number of times. V is TRBV9 and J is TRBJ2-1; 11 positions match TRBD2. This CDR3 is 14 amino acids long. Trimming took 3 bases from V and 8 from J; bases not matched to a gene: 4. CDR1 is SGDLS, CDR2 YYNGEE, per germline. The CDR3 spells CASSARTSGYEQFF. Written as DNA, the CDR3 is TGTGCCAGCAGCGCCCGGACTAGCGGGTATGAGCAGTTCTTC.

The rearrangement links TRBV5-4 to TRBJ1-2; 9 bases are a match to TRBD1. Germline trimming cut 9 bases from V and 7 bases from J; bases unmatched to any gene: 13. Germline CDR1 SGHNT, CDR2 YYREEE (reference sequence). The CDR3 totals 14 residues. The CDR3 sequence: CATCSYRGLLGYTF. The DNA for the CDR3 is TGTGCCACATGTTCTTACAGGGGGCTTCTTGGCTACACCTTC.

This rearrangement joins TRBV28 to TRBJ1-5; D is undetermined. V lost 6 bases to trimming and J lost 5 bases, with 8 bases between them. This CDR3 has 12 amino acids. Germline loops: CDR1 MDHEN, CDR2 SYDVKM. CDR3 protein: CASSTTYQPQHF. The CDR3 DNA reads TGTGCCAGCAGCACCACATATCAGCCCCAGCATTTT.

This rearrangement joins TRBV7-2 to TRBJ1-5; D unresolved. Germline CDR1 SGHTA, CDR2 FQGNSA. The CDR3 is made up of 14 amino acids. V was pared by 4 bases and J by 5 bases, with 12 bases between. Written as DNA, the CDR3 is TGTGCCAGCAGCTCTAGTTCCGGGTATCAGCCCCAGCATTTT. Translated: CASSSSSGYQPQHF.

The chain combines TRBV7-3 with TRBJ2-3; 10 bases line up with TRBD2. Germline V gene lookup returns CDR1 SGHTA and CDR2 FQGTGA. The CDR3 is 16 residues long. V shed 0 bases, J shed 5 bases, and the junction held 5 bases outside the gene matches. CDR3 amino acids: CASSLTLAGVGDTQYF. The CDR3 coding sequence is TGTGCCAGCAGCTTAACCCTAGCGGGAGTAGGAGATACGCAGTATTTT. Full variable domain (remainder filled in from reference TRBV7-3 and TRBJ2-3): GAGVSQTPSNKVTEKGKYVELRCDPISGHTALYWYRQSLGQGPEFLIYFQGTGAADDSGLPNDRFFAVRPEGSVSTLKIQRTERGDSAVYLCASSLTLAGVGDTQYFGPGTRLTVL.

V gene TRBV4-2 combines with J gene TRBJ1-5; D perhaps matches TRBD1 (5 bases). This CDR3 has 16 residues. V lost 0 bases and J 6 bases, leaving 15 bases between the germline ends. CDR1 is LGHNA and CDR2 is YNFKEQ in the germline V gene. CDR3 sequence: CASSQERQGGGQPQHF. DNA of the CDR3: TGTGCCAGCAGCCAAGAGCGGCAGGGAGGAGGTCAGCCCCAGCATTTT.

J is TRBJ2-5 and V is TRBV5-1; TRBD1 matches 10 bases. Looked up from germline, CDR1 is SGHRS and CDR2 is YFSETQ. The V segment lost 9 bases and the J segment 1 base; nucleotides outside the gene matches: 3. This CDR3 has 13 amino acids. The CDR3 loop is CATRTGGQETQYF. The CDR3 bases are TGCGCCACCAGGACAGGGGGCCAAGAGACCCAGTACTTC.

The rearrangement uses TRBV5-1 and TRBJ2-1; D perhaps matches TRBD2 (6 bases). This CDR3 has 16 residues. Germline CDR1 is SGHRS and CDR2 is YFSETQ. The ends were cut back, 6 bases at V and 4 bases at J, with 20 bases in the middle. The DNA of the CDR3 is TGCGCCAGCACCTCCATGCCGGGCGGGGCATACAATGAGCAGTTCTTC. As protein: CASTSMPGGAYNEQFF.

The V call is TRBV5-4, the J call TRBJ2-6; no clear D. V was trimmed by 6 bases and J by 2 bases, leaving 9 bases between them. The CDR3 length is 14 residues. Looked up from germline, CDR1 is SGHNT and CDR2 is YYREEE (reference sequence). The CDR3 spells CASIQTPGANVLTF. DNA of the CDR3: TGTGCCAGCATCCAGACACCTGGGGCCAACGTCCTGACTTTC.

The rearrangement links TRBV19 to TRBJ2-2; D may be TRBD2 (5 bases). Looked up from germline, CDR1 is LNHDA and CDR2 is SQIVND (reference sequence). The germline V and J ends were trimmed by 3 bases and 2 bases, with 16 bases remaining between them. The CDR3 sequence is 17 residues long. CDR3 coding DNA: TGTGCCAGTAGTATCGGCCCCAGCGGATTTAACACCGGGGAGCTGTTTTTT. The encoded protein is CASSIGPSGFNTGELFF.

This chain connects TRBV27 to TRBJ2-7; TRBD1 aligns across 8 bases. Germline V gene lookup returns CDR1 MNHEY and CDR2 SMNVEV (reference sequence). This CDR3 has 15 amino acids. Trimming removed 3 bases from V and 4 bases from J; junction bases left unmatched: 8. CDR3 DNA sequence: TGTGCCAGCAGTTTCGGACAGGGACCGCCTTACGAGCAGTACTTC. Amino acids: CASSFGQGPPYEQYF.

The chain joins TRBV18 to TRBJ2-2; TRBD1 aligns across 7 bases. CDR3 length: 14 amino acids. CDR1 and CDR2 (germline): KGHSH, LQKENI. Unmatched junction bases numbered 2, after V lost 4 bases and J lost 3 bases. The CDR3 is CASSQDRDTGELFF. The CDR3, as DNA: TGTGCCAGCTCACAAGACAGGGACACCGGGGAGCTGTTTTTT.

The rearrangement joins TRBV6-6 to TRBJ2-5; D perhaps matches TRBD1 (6 bases). The DNA end is a closer match to TRBJ2-7, so the J assignment may be wrong. Germline V CDR1 and CDR2: MNHNY, SVGAGI (reference sequence). The CDR3 runs 14 residues. CDR3 DNA: TGTGCCAGCAGTCCCGGGACATTGATCCACGAGCAGTACTTC. Translated, it gives CASSPGTLIHEQYF.

The gene calls are TRBV10-1 and TRBJ2-3; 8 bases are shared with TRBD2. Germline V gene data show CDR1 as WNHNN and CDR2 as SYGVQD (reference sequence). The V segment lost 3 bases and the J segment 1 base; nucleotides outside the gene matches: 3. This CDR3 is 15 amino acids long. The DNA for the CDR3 is TGCGCCAGCAGTGAAGTCGGGAGGGGCACAGATACGCAGTATTTT. Its protein product is CASSEVGRGTDTQYF.